This is a list of T cell receptor beta chains from one sample in a study of CD8+ T cells in alopecia areata. Profiled with immunoSEQ multiplex PCR; TCRdb holds only in-frame clones, not every one. The table lists around 150,000 clones, 65% of them singletons. The sample was CD4+ T cells sorted from blood, taken at week 4, from a patient treated with tofacitinib. Receptors were obtained from a human donor with alopecia areata. CDR3s include the opening cysteine and the closing phenylalanine or tryptophan. The D gene is left open where the match is weak. Not all rows give a size; the values are once, few, many and, for expanded clones, a class.

size: few
length: 13
D: NA
V: TRBV7-2
J: TRBJ1-2
CDR3: CASSPQENYGYTF
DNA: TGTGCCAGCAGCCCACAGGAGAACTATGGCTACACCTTC

size: NA
length: 15
D: NA
V: TRBV2
J: TRBJ1-1
CDR3: CASSEQAAVSLEAFF
DNA: TGTGCCAGCAGTGAGCAGGCGGCCGTTAGTCTTGAAGCTTTCTTT

size: NA
length: 13
D: NA
V: TRBV5-1
J: TRBJ1-4
CDR3: CASRGLFNEKLFF
DNA: TGCGCCAGCAGAGGTCTCTTTAATGAAAAACTGTTTTTT

size: NA
length: 13
D: NA
V: TRBV9
J: TRBJ1-6
CDR3: CASSVAGCAPLHF
DNA: TGTGCCAGCAGCGTAGCCGGGTGTGCACCCCTCCACTTT

size: NA
length: 14
D: NA
V: TRBV30
J: TRBJ2-2
CDR3: CAWSVFANTGELFF
DNA: TGTGCCTGGAGTGTTTTCGCGAACACCGGGGAGCTGTTTTTT

size: once
length: 16
D: NA
V: TRBV4-1
J: TRBJ1-2
CDR3: CASSQVWARINYGYTF
DNA: TGCGCCAGCAGCCAAGTCTGGGCGAGAATTAACTATGGCTACACCTTC

size: few
length: 13
D: TRBD2
V: TRBV2
J: TRBJ2-3
CDR3: CASTGLATDTQYF
DNA: TGTGCCAGCACGGGACTAGCAACAGATACGCAGTATTTT

size: few
length: 14
D: TRBD2
V: TRBV29-1
J: TRBJ2-1
CDR3: CSVIAGGRNNEQFF
DNA: TGCAGCGTGATAGCGGGGGGGCGGAACAATGAGCAGTTCTTC

size: few
length: 11
D: TRBD2
V: TRBV30
J: TRBJ2-5
CDR3: CAWSPLRGEYF
DNA: TGTGCCTGGAGTCCACTTCGGGGGGAGTACTTC

size: NA
length: 15
D: NA
V: TRBV29-1
J: TRBJ1-2
CDR3: CSVQTETGANYGYTF
DNA: TGCAGCGTGCAAACTGAGACAGGAGCTAACTATGGCTACACCTTC

size: NA
length: 11
D: NA
V: TRBV20-1
J: TRBJ2-3
CDR3: CSGLATDTQYF
DNA: TGCAGTGGGCTAGCAACAGATACGCAGTATTTT

size: few
length: 13
D: TRBD2
V: TRBV10-3
J: TRBJ2-1
CDR3: CAIRGLASDEQFF
DNA: TGTGCCATCAGAGGACTAGCTTCGGATGAGCAGTTCTTC

size: few
length: 16
D: NA
V: TRBV21-1
J: TRBJ2-2
CDR3: CASVPASGGADGELFF
DNA: TGTGCCAGCGTCCCTGCTAGCGGGGGGGCCGACGGGGAGCTGTTTTTT

size: few
length: 14
D: TRBD1
V: TRBV6-5
J: TRBJ2-2
CDR3: CASRGQGGTGELFF
DNA: TGTGCCAGCCGGGGACAGGGGGGCACCGGGGAGCTGTTTTTT

size: NA
length: 15
D: NA
V: TRBV15
J: TRBJ2-1
CDR3: CATSSGLRFYNEQFF
DNA: TGTGCCACCAGCTCAGGACTAAGATTCTACAATGAGCAGTTCTTC

size: NA
length: 16
D: NA
V: TRBV7-6
J: TRBJ2-5
CDR3: CASSLDRTALGETQYF
DNA: TGTGCCAGCAGCTTAGATAGGACAGCTCTAGGGGAGACCCAGTACTTC

size: once
length: 15
D: NA
V: TRBV6-5
J: TRBJ2-5
CDR3: CASTSIPGVQETQYF
DNA: TGTGCCAGCACCTCTATCCCCGGGGTCCAAGAGACCCAGTACTTC

size: NA
length: 14
D: TRBD2
V: TRBV9
J: TRBJ2-3
CDR3: CASSVTSWRDTQYF
DNA: TGTGCCAGCAGCGTGACTAGCTGGAGAGATACGCAGTATTTT

size: once
length: 14
D: NA
V: TRBV7-3
J: TRBJ1-1
CDR3: CASSPTPTVTEAFF
DNA: TGTGCCAGCAGCCCGACCCCGACGGTCACTGAAGCTTTCTTT

size: medium-sized
length: 17
D: TRBD1
V: TRBV7-9
J: TRBJ1-2
CDR3: CASSLARDRGLLGGYTF
DNA: TGTGCCAGCAGCTTAGCCCGGGACAGGGGACTGCTGGGTGGCTACACCTTC

size: NA
length: 14
D: NA
V: TRBV25-1
J: TRBJ2-3
CDR3: CASSDSRGADTQYF
DNA: TGTGCCAGCAGTGACTCTCGCGGGGCCGATACGCAGTATTTT

size: NA
length: 15
D: TRBD1
V: TRBV29-1
J: TRBJ2-5
CDR3: CSAEGTGGYMETQYF
DNA: TGCAGCGCCGAGGGGACAGGGGGCTATATGGAGACCCAGTACTTC

size: few
length: 18
D: NA
V: TRBV15
J: TRBJ1-5
CDR3: CATSRRWGRGSENQPQHF
DNA: TGTGCCACCAGCAGGAGGTGGGGAAGGGGATCCGAAAATCAGCCCCAGCATTTT

size: NA
length: 15
D: NA
V: TRBV5-1
J: TRBJ2-2
CDR3: CASSIRGTGTGELFF
DNA: TGCGCCAGCAGCATCAGGGGTACGGGCACCGGGGAGCTGTTTTTT

size: NA
length: 12
D: NA
V: TRBV30
J: TRBJ1-1
CDR3: CAQRVMNTEAFF
DNA: TGTGCCCAGAGAGTTATGAACACTGAAGCTTTCTTT

size: few
length: 14
D: NA
V: TRBV7-2
J: TRBJ2-1
CDR3: CASSLTRVGDEQFF
DNA: TGTGCCAGCAGCCTCACCAGGGTGGGCGATGAGCAGTTCTTC

size: NA
length: 14
D: TRBD1
V: TRBV29-1
J: TRBJ1-6
CDR3: CSVRTGLGNSPLHF
DNA: TGCAGCGTTCGGACAGGGTTAGGGAATTCACCCCTCCACTTT

size: NA
length: 13
D: NA
V: TRBV29-1
J: TRBJ2-5
CDR3: CSVGSPTQETQYF
DNA: TGCAGCGTTGGCAGCCCCACCCAAGAGACCCAGTACTTC

size: NA
length: 15
D: TRBD1
V: TRBV15
J: TRBJ1-3
CDR3: CATSLTGGSGNTIYF
DNA: TGTGCCACCAGCCTCACAGGGGGTTCTGGAAACACCATATATTTT

size: NA
length: 15
D: TRBD1
V: TRBV7-6
J: TRBJ1-5
CDR3: CASSLDPGTDQPQHF
DNA: TGTGCCAGCAGCTTGGACCCCGGGACAGATCAGCCCCAGCATTTT

size: NA
length: 18
D: TRBD2
V: TRBV15
J: TRBJ2-3
CDR3: CATSRGSARGGRTDTQYF
DNA: TGTGCCACCAGCAGGGGGTCCGCTCGCGGGGGACGCACAGATACGCAGTATTTT

size: few
length: 10
D: NA
V: TRBV29-1
J: TRBJ1-2
CDR3: CSVGPEGYTF
DNA: TGCAGCGTGGGCCCTGAGGGCTACACCTTC

size: NA
length: 15
D: NA
V: TRBV6-5
J: TRBJ1-2
CDR3: CASSYSTGTIYGYTF
DNA: TGTGCCAGCAGTTACTCGACCGGGACAATCTATGGCTACACCTTC

size: NA
length: 12
D: NA
V: TRBV29-1
J: TRBJ1-2
CDR3: CSVTDGDYGYTF
DNA: TGCAGCGTTACTGACGGTGACTATGGCTACACCTTC

size: NA
length: 15
D: NA
V: TRBV6-6
J: TRBJ1-5
CDR3: CASSPGTTSNQPQHF
DNA: TGTGCCAGCAGTCCAGGGACAACAAGCAATCAGCCCCAGCATTTT

size: NA
length: 14
D: NA
V: TRBV9
J: TRBJ2-7
CDR3: CASSRDSRAYEQYF
DNA: TGTGCCAGCAGCCGGGACTCAAGAGCCTACGAGCAGTACTTC

size: few
length: 14
D: NA
V: TRBV9
J: TRBJ2-3
CDR3: CASSVLGSTDTQYF
DNA: TGTGCCAGCAGCGTTTTAGGCAGCACAGATACGCAGTATTTT

size: NA
length: 13
D: TRBD1
V: TRBV2
J: TRBJ1-1
CDR3: CASSDNRGSEAFF
DNA: TGTGCCAGCAGTGACAACAGGGGCTCTGAAGCTTTCTTT

size: NA
length: 16
D: NA
V: TRBV7-9
J: TRBJ2-6
CDR3: CASSRHQKTGANVLTF
DNA: TGTGCCAGCAGCCGACACCAAAAGACTGGGGCCAACGTCCTGACTTTC

size: few
length: 15
D: NA
V: TRBV7-2
J: TRBJ2-1
CDR3: CASSLMAGWANEQFF
DNA: TGTGCCAGCAGCTTGATGGCAGGGTGGGCCAATGAGCAGTTCTTC

size: NA
length: 13
D: NA
V: TRBV29-1
J: TRBJ1-1
CDR3: CSVVRLLTTEAFF
DNA: TGCAGCGTTGTGCGGCTACTCACCACTGAAGCTTTCTTT

size: NA
length: 13
D: NA
V: TRBV29-1
J: TRBJ1-1
CDR3: CSVEVGLNTEAFF
DNA: TGCAGCGTTGAAGTAGGGCTGAACACTGAAGCTTTCTTT

size: NA
length: 12
D: NA
V: TRBV6-6
J: TRBJ2-2
CDR3: CASSYSAGELFF
DNA: TGTGCCAGCAGTTACTCAGCCGGGGAGCTGTTTTTT

size: few
length: 15
D: NA
V: TRBV7-9
J: TRBJ1-3
CDR3: CASRRTGTDGNTIYF
DNA: TGTGCCAGCAGACGGACCGGGACGGACGGAAACACCATATATTTT

size: NA
length: 11
D: NA
V: TRBV5-1
J: TRBJ1-1
CDR3: CASVGNTEAFF
DNA: TGCGCCAGCGTTGGGAACACTGAAGCTTTCTTT

size: few
length: 10
D: NA
V: TRBV29-1
J: TRBJ2-3
CDR3: CSVPSDTQYF
DNA: TGCAGCGTTCCATCAGATACGCAGTATTTT

size: NA
length: 15
D: TRBD1
V: TRBV30
J: TRBJ1-6
CDR3: CAWRAGQGTRSPLHF
DNA: TGTGCCTGGAGGGCTGGACAGGGAACGAGGTCACCCCTCCACTTT

size: NA
length: 14
D: NA
V: TRBV7-3
J: TRBJ1-2
CDR3: CASSFSSRSYGYTF
DNA: TGTGCCAGCAGCTTTAGTAGCAGGTCGTATGGCTACACCTTC

size: NA
length: 13
D: TRBD1
V: TRBV7-9
J: TRBJ1-6
CDR3: CASERGHNSPLHF
DNA: TGTGCCAGCGAGAGGGGGCATAATTCACCCCTCCACTTT

size: once
length: 15
D: TRBD1
V: TRBV5-1
J: TRBJ2-7
CDR3: CASKVSWDSSYEQYF
DNA: TGCGCCAGCAAAGTGAGTTGGGACAGCTCCTACGAGCAATACTTC

size: NA
length: 14
D: NA
V: TRBV29-1
J: TRBJ1-5
CDR3: CSAVTPGSNQPQHF
DNA: TGCAGCGCTGTGACCCCAGGAAGCAATCAGCCCCAGCATTTT

size: NA
length: 12
D: NA
V: TRBV29-1
J: TRBJ1-5
CDR3: CSARQGNQPQHF
DNA: TGCAGCGCCCGACAGGGCAATCAGCCCCAGCATTTT

size: NA
length: 10
D: NA
V: TRBV29-1
J: TRBJ2-1
CDR3: CSGAHNEQFF
DNA: TGCAGCGGTGCCCACAATGAGCAGTTCTTC